The rows below give T cell receptor beta chains drawn from one sample of a study of T-cell reconstitution after alpha-beta-depleted transplantation in children. Using its own MiXCR run on the PCR reads, TCRdb lists one record per CDR3 protein. The data show approximately 500,000 distinct CDR3 sequences, about 10% seen once. The sequencing here drew on PBMCs, taken before TCRalphabeta/CD19-depleted stem cell transplant. These receptors all stem from a child aged 2 to 15 with inherited bone marrow failure, due to receive a stem cell transplant. CDR3s leave out the opening cysteine and the closing phenylalanine or tryptophan. Expanded clones get a size class; other rows say once, few or many, or leave the size out.

j_call | v_call | clone_size | cdr3_aa
TRBJ2-1 | TRBV5-6 | many | ASSLPGYNEQF
TRBJ2-4 | TRBV29-1 | - | SVVRDMLENIQY
TRBJ2-5 | TRBV28 | once | ASLGVYQETQY
TRBJ2-1 | TRBV7-2 | many | ASSQFPSGPQF
TRBJ2-2 | TRBV24-1 | - | ALTTCFRPRNTGELF
TRBJ1-3 | TRBV5-1 | many | ASSLGTGGSSGNTIY
TRBJ2-7 | TRBV20-1 | many | SAREVLSGSYEQY
TRBJ1-3 | TRBV15 | many | ATTSRGERTGNTIY
TRBJ2-3 | TRBV5-1 | many | ASSLGLVIADTQY
TRBJ1-1 | TRBV25-1 | many | ASSEYGQGGAF
TRBJ2-7 | TRBV7-9 | many | ASSRAGTGSHEQY
TRBJ2-1 | TRBV11-2 | few | ASSPGLATHNEQF
TRBJ2-7 | TRBV20-1 | many | SARTPQTSSEQY
TRBJ2-4 | TRBV28 | many | ASSLKNIQY
TRBJ2-7 | TRBV7-2 | - | ASSLEGTSGASEQY
TRBJ2-2 | TRBV5-1 | few | ASSLVGGSAGELF
TRBJ2-3 | TRBV7-2 | many | ASSFAYSSTDTQY
TRBJ1-2 | TRBV12-3/TRBV12-4 | - | ASSSPGGAGYGYT
TRBJ1-1 | TRBV9 | many | ASSPRVGNTEAF
TRBJ2-7 | TRBV27 | - | ASSLLVGLPYEQY
TRBJ1-1 | TRBV12-3/TRBV12-4 | many | ASSPRVMNTEAF
TRBJ2-7 | TRBV6-1 | many | ASTAGPVYEQY
TRBJ1-1 | TRBV5-1 | few | ASSSSGRNTEAF
TRBJ2-5 | TRBV7-9 | - | ASSLIWDRGQETQY
TRBJ2-3 | TRBV27 | many | ASSINLLAVSTDTQY
TRBJ2-1 | TRBV24-1 | many | ATSGTGVWTGTSGRNEQF
TRBJ2-1 | TRBV30 | - | AWSEAGGFGYNEQF
TRBJ2-7 | TRBV10-3 | few | AISEGLAGGPYLG
TRBJ2-7 | TRBV7-8 | many | ASSWGLNEQY
TRBJ2-4 | TRBV5-1 | many | ASSLALAGGSKNIQY
TRBJ1-6 | TRBV20-1 | many | SASRVGSPLH
TRBJ1-2 | TRBV5-1 | many | ASSLESGNDYGYT
TRBJ1-1 | TRBV7-9 | many | ASSLGWGDRTEAF
TRBJ2-7 | TRBV12-3/TRBV12-4 | - | ASSAQGEQY
TRBJ2-1 | TRBV4-3 | many | ASSADGLAGGPHQF
TRBJ2-5 | TRBV7-2 | many | ASSHREREETQY
TRBJ1-6 | TRBV7-6 | many | ASSLGGWSPLH
TRBJ2-1 | TRBV14 | many | ASSQDWALAGSNEQF
TRBJ2-1 | TRBV20-1 | many | SAAGEYNEQF
TRBJ1-1 | TRBV30 | - | AWSVLEVLGDTEAF
TRBJ1-1 | TRBV7-9 | - | ASSLAEDRGDTEAF
TRBJ2-7 | TRBV20-1 | few | SARVLRDLYEQY
TRBJ2-1 | TRBV19 | once | ASSLQGASSYNEQF
TRBJ2-6 | TRBV4-3 | many | ASSRPGLAGPRPGANVLT
TRBJ2-5 | TRBV5-4 | - | ASSGTPTLQETQY
TRBJ2-2 | TRBV2 | many | ASSELGRGSNTGELF
TRBJ1-1 | TRBV28 | few | ASSPLPTYLNTEAF
TRBJ2-1 | TRBV24-1 | many | ATSAPGQGRQF